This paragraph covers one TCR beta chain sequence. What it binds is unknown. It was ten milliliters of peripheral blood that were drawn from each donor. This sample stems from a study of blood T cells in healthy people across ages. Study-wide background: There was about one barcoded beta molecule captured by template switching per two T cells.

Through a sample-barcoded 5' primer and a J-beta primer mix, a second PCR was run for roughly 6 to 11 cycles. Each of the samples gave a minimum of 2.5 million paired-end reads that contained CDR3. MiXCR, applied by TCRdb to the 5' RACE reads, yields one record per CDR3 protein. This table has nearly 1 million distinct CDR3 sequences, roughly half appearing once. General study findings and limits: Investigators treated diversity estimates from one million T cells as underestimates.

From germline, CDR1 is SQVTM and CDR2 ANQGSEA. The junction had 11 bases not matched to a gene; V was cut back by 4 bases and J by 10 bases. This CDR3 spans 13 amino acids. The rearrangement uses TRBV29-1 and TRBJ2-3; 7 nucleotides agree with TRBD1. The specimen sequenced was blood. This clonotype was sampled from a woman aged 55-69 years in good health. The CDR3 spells CSVGVTGLDAQYF. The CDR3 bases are TGCAGCGTTGGGGTGACAGGGTTGGATGCGCAGTATTTT.